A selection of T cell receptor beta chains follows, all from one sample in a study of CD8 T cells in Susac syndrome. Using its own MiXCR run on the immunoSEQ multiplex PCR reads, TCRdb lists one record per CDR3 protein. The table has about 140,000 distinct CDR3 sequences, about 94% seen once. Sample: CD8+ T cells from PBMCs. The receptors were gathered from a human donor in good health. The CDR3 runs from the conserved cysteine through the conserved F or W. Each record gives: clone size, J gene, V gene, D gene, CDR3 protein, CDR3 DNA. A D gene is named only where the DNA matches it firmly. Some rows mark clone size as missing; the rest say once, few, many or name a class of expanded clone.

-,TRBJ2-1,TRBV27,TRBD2,CASTTSGNEQFF,TGTGCCAGCACTACTAGCGGCAATGAGCAGTTCTTC
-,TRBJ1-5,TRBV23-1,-,CASSQSSAQPQHF,TGCGCCAGCAGTCAATCGTCTGCTCAGCCCCAGCATTTT
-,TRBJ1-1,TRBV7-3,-,CASSLNGGGEAFF,TGTGCCAGCAGCTTAAATGGCGGGGGTGAAGCTTTCTTT
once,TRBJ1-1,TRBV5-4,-,CASSQGQNTEAFF,TGTGCCAGCAGCCAGGGACAGAACACTGAAGCTTTCTTT
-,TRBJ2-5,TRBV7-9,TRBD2,CASREVLAEEETQYF,TGTGCCAGTCGGGAGGTACTAGCGGAGGAAGAGACCCAGTACTTC
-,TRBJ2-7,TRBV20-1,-,CSARDPGSLYEQYF,TGCAGTGCTAGAGATCCCGGGAGCCTCTACGAGCAGTACTTC
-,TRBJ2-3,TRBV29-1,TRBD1,CSVMTGPDTQYF,TGCAGCGTCATGACAGGGCCAGATACGCAGTATTTT
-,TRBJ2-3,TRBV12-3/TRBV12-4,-,CASSLILGDTQYF,TGTGCCAGCAGCCTAATTCTGGGAGATACGCAGTATTTT
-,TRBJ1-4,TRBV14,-,CASSQSPNEKLFF,TGTGCCAGCAGCCAAAGCCCTAATGAAAAACTGTTTTTT
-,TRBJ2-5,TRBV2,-,CASSEDSPFETQYF,TGTGCCAGCAGTGAAGACAGCCCCTTCGAGACCCAGTACTTC
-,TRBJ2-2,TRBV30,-,CAWTEDTGELFF,TGTGCCTGGACAGAGGACACCGGGGAGCTGTTTTTT
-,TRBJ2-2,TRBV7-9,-,CASIPSGELFF,TGTGCCAGCATACCGAGCGGGGAGCTGTTTTTT
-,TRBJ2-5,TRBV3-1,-,CASSPFEGIGETQYF,TGTGCCAGCAGCCCCTTCGAGGGAATTGGAGAGACCCAGTACTTC
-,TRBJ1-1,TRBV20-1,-,CSARELMNTEAFF,TGCAGTGCTAGAGAACTTATGAACACTGAAGCTTTCTTT
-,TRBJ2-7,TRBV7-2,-,CASSSTGGQFYEQYF,TGTGCCAGCAGCTCAACCGGGGGTCAATTCTACGAGCAGTACTTC
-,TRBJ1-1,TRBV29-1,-,CSPRVVLGGTEAFF,TGCAGCCCGAGAGTAGTATTGGGGGGAACTGAAGCTTTCTTT
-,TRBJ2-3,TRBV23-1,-,CASSQSCKVGDTQYF,TGCGCCAGCAGTCAGAGCTGTAAGGTCGGGGATACGCAGTATTTT
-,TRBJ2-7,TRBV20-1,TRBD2,CSGAFGSGGYEQYF,TGCAGTGGGGCCTTTGGTAGCGGGGGATACGAGCAGTACTTC
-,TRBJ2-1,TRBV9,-,CASSVAGTPYNEQFF,TGTGCCAGCAGCGTTGCCGGGACTCCCTACAATGAGCAGTTCTTC
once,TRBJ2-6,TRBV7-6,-,CASSLTPGANVLTF,TGTGCCAGCAGCTTAACTCCTGGGGCCAACGTCCTGACTTTC
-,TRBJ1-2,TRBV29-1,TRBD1,CSVEGTGFYGYTF,TGCAGCGTTGAAGGGACAGGCTTCTATGGCTACACCTTC
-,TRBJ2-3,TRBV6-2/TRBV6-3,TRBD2,CASRWGAGVSADTQYF,TGTGCCAGCCGCTGGGGAGCGGGAGTTTCTGCAGATACGCAGTATTTT
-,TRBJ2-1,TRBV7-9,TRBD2,CASSLLAGPGGEQFF,TGTGCCAGCAGCTTACTAGCGGGCCCGGGGGGTGAGCAGTTCTTC
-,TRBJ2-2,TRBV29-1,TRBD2,CSTTGTSGNTGELFF,TGCAGTACCACCGGGACTAGCGGGAACACCGGGGAGCTGTTTTTT
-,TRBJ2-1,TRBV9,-,CASSHTGNNEQFF,TGTGCCAGCAGCCACACAGGGAACAATGAGCAGTTCTTC
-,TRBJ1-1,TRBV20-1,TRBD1,CSARNGGQPPEAFF,TGCAGTGCTAGGAATGGGGGACAGCCTCCTGAAGCTTTCTTT
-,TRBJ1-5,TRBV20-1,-,CSARPESDQPQHF,TGCAGTGCTCGTCCAGAATCCGATCAGCCCCAGCATTTT
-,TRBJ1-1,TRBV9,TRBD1,CASSGGQGGTEAFF,TGTGCCAGCAGCGGGGGACAGGGGGGCACTGAAGCTTTCTTT
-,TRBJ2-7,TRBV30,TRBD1,CAWKGQAEQYF,TGTGCCTGGAAGGGACAGGCCGAGCAGTACTTC
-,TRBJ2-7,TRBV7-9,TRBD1,CASSTRDRGLYEQYF,TGTGCCAGCAGCACCCGGGACAGGGGGCTCTACGAGCAGTACTTC
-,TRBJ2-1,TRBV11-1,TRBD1,CASSFWDRVVEQFF,TGTGCCAGCAGCTTCTGGGACAGGGTAGTTGAGCAGTTCTTC
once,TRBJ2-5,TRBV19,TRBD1,CASSLDREKYF,TGTGCCAGTAGCCTGGACAGGGAGAAGTACTTC
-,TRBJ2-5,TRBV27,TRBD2,CASSLIAGIQETQYF,TGTGCCAGCAGCTTGATAGCGGGGATCCAAGAGACCCAGTACTTC
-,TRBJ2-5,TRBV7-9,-,CASGARRQETQYF,TGTGCCAGCGGGGCCAGACGCCAAGAGACCCAGTACTTC
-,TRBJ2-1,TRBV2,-,CASSDGRGEVNEQFF,TGTGCCAGCAGTGACGGCAGGGGGGAGGTCAATGAGCAGTTCTTC
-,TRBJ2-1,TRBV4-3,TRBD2,CASSQDRAGGYNEQFF,TGCGCCAGCAGCCAAGATCGAGCGGGAGGGTACAATGAGCAGTTCTTC
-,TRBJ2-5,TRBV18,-,CASSPPGETQYF,TGTGCCAGCTCACCACCGGGGGAGACCCAGTACTTC
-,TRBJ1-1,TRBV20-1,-,CSAPQGLTEAFF,TGCAGTGCTCCTCAGGGCCTCACTGAAGCTTTCTTT
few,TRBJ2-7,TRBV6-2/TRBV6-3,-,CASSYGTSYEQYF,TGTGCCAGCAGTTATGGCACCTCCTACGAGCAGTACTTC
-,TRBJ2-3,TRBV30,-,CAWSGTASHTDTQYF,TGTGCCTGGAGTGGTACCGCGTCCCACACAGATACGCAGTATTTT
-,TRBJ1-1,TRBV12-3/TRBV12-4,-,CASSFQGGGAKAFF,TGTGCCAGCAGTTTCCAGGGTGGAGGAGCCAAAGCTTTCTTT
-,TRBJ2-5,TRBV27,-,CASSRIETQYF,TGTGCCAGCAGCCGCATAGAGACCCAGTACTTC
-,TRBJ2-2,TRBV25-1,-,CASSDTGRELFF,TGTGCCAGCAGTGATACAGGACGGGAGCTGTTTTTT
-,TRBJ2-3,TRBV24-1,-,CATSVGTDRHTQYF,TGTGCCACCAGTGTCGGGACGGACCGACATACGCAGTATTTT
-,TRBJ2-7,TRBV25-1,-,CASSEVMGESSYEQYF,TGTGCCAGCAGTGAAGTAATGGGGGAGAGCTCCTACGAGCAGTACTTC
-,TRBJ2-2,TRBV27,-,CASRQTGELFF,TGTGCCAGCAGGCAGACCGGGGAGCTGTTTTTT
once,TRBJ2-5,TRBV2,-,CASSEVQASLETQYF,TGTGCCAGCAGTGAAGTACAGGCTAGTCTAGAGACCCAGTACTTC
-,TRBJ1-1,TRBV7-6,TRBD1,CASSKTGDDTEAFF,TGTGCCAGCAGCAAGACAGGGGATGACACTGAAGCTTTCTTT
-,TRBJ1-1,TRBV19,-,CASSIFGQNTEAFF,TGTGCCAGTAGTATATTTGGACAAAACACTGAAGCTTTCTTT
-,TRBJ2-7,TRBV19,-,CASSTLASNEQYF,TGTGCCAGTAGCACACTCGCCTCGAACGAGCAGTACTTC
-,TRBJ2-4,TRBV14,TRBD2,CASSPGGVKNIQYF,TGTGCCAGCAGCCCGGGAGGGGTCAAAAACATTCAGTACTTC
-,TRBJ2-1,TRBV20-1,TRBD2,CSAEGLAENNEQFF,TGCAGTGCAGAGGGACTAGCGGAAAACAATGAGCAGTTCTTC
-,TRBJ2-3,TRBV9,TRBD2,CASSVSGAYTDTQYF,TGTGCCAGCAGCGTTAGCGGGGCTTACACAGATACGCAGTATTTT